This T cell receptor beta chain came from a study of cytomegalovirus exposure and HLA in healthy donors (dated by TCRdb to the late 2010s). With respect to the entire study: An earlier analysis of fewer than 750 of the donors reported roughly 300 Gb of sequence data and 95 million to 130 million unique TCR beta sequences obtained from approximately 180 million T cells. About 280 gigabases of sequencing data and around 85 million unique TCR sequences made up an early release that covered roughly 670 HLA-typed donors. Of the roughly 400 genotyped donors, about 80% fell in the genetic ancestry cluster associated with self-reported Caucasian donors. The study aimed to test whether signatures of past pathogen exposure could be identified by cataloging public T cell receptors. The T cell repertoires of several hundred subjects were profiled by immunosequencing and related to cytomegalovirus serostatus. Along with the roughly 670-subject first cohort, a separate validation cohort of around 120 different subjects was used. To predict cytomegalovirus infection status, the study combined high-throughput TCR immunosequencing, statistical association of individual TCRs with disease status, and machine learning. A later analysis re-examined previously published TCR beta repertoires from roughly 650 donors and added high-resolution HLA genotyping to investigate patterns of TCR occurrence. In the later analysis, no new phenotypic data were used to find candidate immune exposures; instead, reliance was placed on TCR beta sequences and their occurrence across donors. In an earlier analysis of more than 550 of the donors, high-throughput TCR beta sequencing was used to judge whether each TCR beta V gene segment behaved as functional or pseudogenic. Donor age, sex, ethnicity and CMV serostatus were compiled together with the repertoire data. A later genetic analysis used genome-wide SNP genotypes for about 65% of the roughly 670 donors, treating that subset as a discovery cohort. Every discovery cohort repertoire had been produced on one sequencing platform. HLA typing included class I and class II loci at four-digit resolution. The number of typed donors differed by locus: about 629-630 for A, B, C, DRB1 and DQB1; 522 for DQA1; 600 to 610 for DPA1; and around 450 for DPB1. Several DR-DQ haplotypes were treated as single units for association and clustering because of strong linkage in the cohort. Among several hundred genotyped donors of the cohort, an average of roughly 230,000 unique TCR beta nucleotide sequences was sequenced per donor, of which roughly 17% were non-productive. Summary of the overall study and its limitations: Linkage disequilibrium might explain the correlated functional status among segregating V segments, but an unknown experimental factor could not be excluded. HLA typing was unavailable for some donors at each locus, so association tests used only the typed subset. Cytomegalovirus status was reported to be diagnosed by the classifier with high specificity and sensitivity in both the original and validation cohorts. According to a later analysis, TCR association rates differed among HLA loci, with DRB1 alleles showing the most associated TCRs and HLA-C alleles showing the fewest. Most TCR sequences were seen in very few donors, while some public TCRs were found in many individuals. For the cohort, immune exposure information was limited to CMV serostatus. According to a later analysis, most CMV-associated TCR beta chains appeared to be HLA-restricted, and the HLA associations seemed to be driven largely by CMV exposure. In a later analysis, HLA-associated TCR beta chains showed more clonal expansion and lower generation probabilities than non-associated chains that were equally common. Some IMGT-functional V segments, including TRBV6-2 and TRBV6-3, could not be told apart with the 87-base-pair reads, so those segments were excluded. Several of the top co-occurrence clusters appeared to be linked to parvovirus B19, influenza, CMV and Epstein-Barr virus, according to a later analysis. In an earlier analysis of a few hundred of the donors, most TCR beta V segments were observed in productive rearrangements about 90% or about 30% of the time, broadly matching IMGT annotations. V-gene and J-gene trimming of TCR beta chains was associated with a missense DCLRE1C variant in a later genetic analysis, and the association was replicated in an independent cohort. The authors suggested that the approach could potentially be generalized to other disease states and immunological phenotypes. A cluster of highly shared sequence variants was judged likely to be a technical artifact of the sequencing pipeline. At a false discovery rate of 0.05, a later analysis linked 15,000 to 20,000 TCR beta sequences to specific HLA alleles. A few of the identified cytomegalovirus-associated TCR beta chains were confirmed in vitro to be specific for cytomegalovirus antigens. The study gave a list of 150 to 200 TCR beta chains associated with cytomegalovirus. Compared with the roughly 670-donor mean, donors in an Asian-associated ancestry cluster had fewer N-insertions in productive TCRs, according to a later genetic analysis. The cohort was sequenced for TCR beta chains only, and without alpha or paired-chain data the features that could be detected were limited. A further reported finding was that TCR beta sequences accurately predicted the HLA-A and HLA-B alleles for most subjects in the first cohort. The presence/absence analyses assumed that sequencing depth was roughly uniform across donors, and that assumption may not be true. Assigning TCR associations to individual alleles was difficult when HLA alleles, especially DR and DQ, strongly co-occurred. Because counts were too low, some 17 rarely observed V segments, including chromosome 9 orphons, were excluded from the earlier analysis of under 650 of the donors.

CDR1 and CDR2 are read off the germline V gene as SGHRS and YFSETQ. From its cysteine to its phenylalanine, the CDR3 spans 14 amino acids. Kept here is only the CDR3 DNA, which spans 42 bases and is read in frame from base 1. The V and J ends are trimmed by 0 bases and 4 bases, leaving 10 bases between them. A remark on this clone: There is no known antigen for this receptor. No clone much larger than this one lies a single base away; base qualities are absent.

Libraries were made using the immunoSEQ multiplex PCR assay. For the multiplex PCR, a mixture combining 60 forward primers for TCR Vbeta segments and 13 reverse primers for TCR Jbeta segments was used. The CDR3 region of rearranged TCR beta genes was amplified from genomic DNA with a multiplex PCR assay. Amplified TCR beta libraries were sequenced as 87-base-pair reads on the Illumina HiSeq System. The original pipeline was this. In a later analysis, 80 million or so unique TCR beta chains were counted across the 690 or so repertoires, and roughly 10 million of these chains were shared by at least two donors. To remove PCR and sequencing errors, raw reads were error-corrected and collapsed into unique sequences using a nearest-neighbor algorithm that merged closely related sequences. Alignment of CDR3 sequences to IMGT reference sequences was used to assign V, D and J gene segments. For a sequence to be retained, a match of at least six nucleotides to both a V gene segment and a J gene segment was required. Rearrangements were classified as productive when the CDR3 lacked stop codons and remained in frame with V and J, and all other rearrangements were classified as non-productive. CDR3 was defined by IMGT convention, running from the second conserved V-encoded cysteine to the conserved J-encoded phenylalanine. In an earlier analysis of just under 600 of the donors, sequences lacking an unambiguous match to a single V gene segment were excluded. An earlier analysis of 450 to 650 of the donors called V segments functional above 56.7% productive rearrangements and segregating when the between-donor standard deviation exceeded 5%. To diagnose cytomegalovirus status from the catalog of TCR beta chain sequences, a statistical classification framework was built. In a later analysis, TCR nucleotide sequences were compared against IMGT/GENE-DB human TR gene sequences so that V and J genes could be assigned. Using the TCRdist pipeline, a later analysis assigned CDR3 sequences along with most-parsimonious VDJ recombination scenarios. In a later analysis, each TCR beta chain was defined by its CDR3 amino acid sequence together with its V-gene family, and reads lacking a unique V-gene family were excluded. In a later analysis, around 600 highly shared, low-generation-probability nucleotide sequences were removed to address suspected cross-contamination and a sequencing artifact. For each public chain, a later analysis derived a clonal expansion index from normalized ranks of inferred template counts within each repertoire. A later analysis computed generation probabilities with a VDJ recombination model fitted to out-of-frame rearrangements, and checked the results against IGoR. In a later analysis, TCR-TCR, TCR-HLA and TCR-CMV co-occurrence was scored with hypergeometric tests, and a repertoire-size bias correction was applied to TCR pairs. A later analysis estimated false discovery rates by permuting HLA or CMV assignments 20 times. In a later analysis, co-occurring TCRs were grouped using DBSCAN, with TCRdist sequence similarity added in when clustering inside HLA-allele-positive subsets. Repertoires with fewer than 30,000 or more than 120,000 public chains were left out of co-occurrence clustering, as were about 5 repertoires with anomalous nucleotide sharing. The table was pulled from immuneACCESS by TCRdb, which kept in-frame rearrangements only. Such tables lose some clones; where checked, under half of the loss comes from unresolved V genes, and the rest has no known cause. The D gene and trimming were derived from the DNA, and the V and J assignments and clone size from that table. For this sample the table gives about 160,000 clones, of which about 80% were detected only once. The ten most abundant clones make up approximately 1.4% of the sample.

The cohort comprised around 690 healthy bone marrow donors. Cohort members were all nominally healthy when sampled, although unrecorded immune exposures were likely present. The donor tested CMV seronegative, placing the donor among the approximately 400 seronegative members of the cohort. A peripheral blood sample was collected from each donor, and TCR beta sequencing was performed on peripheral blood mononuclear cells. Genomic DNA extraction from the blood cell samples was performed with the Qiagen DNeasy Blood Extraction Kit. This sequence was found in a man younger than 40 in good health and CMV-seronegative. Recombination connected TRBV5-1 to TRBJ1-1; possibly the D gene is TRBD1, per 6 matching bases. Sequencing input: PBMCs. The CDR3 reads CASSLVTGSTEAFF. The DNA sequence is given as TGCGCCAGCAGCTTGGTTACAGGGAGCACTGAAGCTTTCTTT. The CDR3, completed at both ends by the reference TRBV5-1 and TRBJ1-1 genes, gives the full variable domain KAGVTQTPRYLIKTRGQQVTLSCSPISGHRSVSWYQQTPGQGLQFLFEYFSETQRNKGNFPGRFSGRQFSNSRSEMNVSTLELGDSALYLCASSLVTGSTEAFFGQGTRLTVV.